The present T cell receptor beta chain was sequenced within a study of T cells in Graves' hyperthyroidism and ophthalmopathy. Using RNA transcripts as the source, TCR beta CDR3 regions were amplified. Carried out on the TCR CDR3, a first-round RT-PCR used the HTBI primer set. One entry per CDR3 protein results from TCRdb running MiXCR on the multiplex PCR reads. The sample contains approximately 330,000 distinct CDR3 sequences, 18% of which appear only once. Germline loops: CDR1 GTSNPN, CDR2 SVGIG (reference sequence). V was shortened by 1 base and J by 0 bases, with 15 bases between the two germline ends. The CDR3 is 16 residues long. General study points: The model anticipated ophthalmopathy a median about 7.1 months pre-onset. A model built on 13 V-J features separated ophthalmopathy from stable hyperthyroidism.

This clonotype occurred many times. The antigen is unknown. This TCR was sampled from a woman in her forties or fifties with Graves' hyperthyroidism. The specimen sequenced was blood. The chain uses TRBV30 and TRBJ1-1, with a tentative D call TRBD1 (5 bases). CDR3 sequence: CAWSATTGRMNTEAFF. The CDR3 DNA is TGTGCCTGGAGTGCTACTACGGGACGGATGAACACTGAAGCTTTCTTT.